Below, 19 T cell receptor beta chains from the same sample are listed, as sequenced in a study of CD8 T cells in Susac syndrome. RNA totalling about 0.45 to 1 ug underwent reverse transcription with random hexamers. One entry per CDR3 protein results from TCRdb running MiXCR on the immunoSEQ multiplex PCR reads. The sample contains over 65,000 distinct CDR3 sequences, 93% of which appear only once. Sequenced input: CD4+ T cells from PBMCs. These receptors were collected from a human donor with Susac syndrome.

CDR3 DNA: TGTGCCTGGAACCCTTCCAGCTCCTACGAGCAGTACTTC. The encoded protein is CAWNPSSSYEQYF. V gene TRBV30 combines with J gene TRBJ2-7; D unclear. Germline values: CDR1 GTSNPN, CDR2 SVGIG (reference sequence). The CDR3 extends over 13 amino acids. Trimming removed 4 bases from V and 0 bases from J, with 10 bases in between.

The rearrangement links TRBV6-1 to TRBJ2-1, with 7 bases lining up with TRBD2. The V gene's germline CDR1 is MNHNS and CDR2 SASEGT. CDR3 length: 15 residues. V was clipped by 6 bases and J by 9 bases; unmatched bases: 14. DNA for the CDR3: TGTGCCAGCAGCCCGGGGGGAAACAGCCACCCTGAGCAGTTCTTC. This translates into CASSPGGNSHPEQFF.

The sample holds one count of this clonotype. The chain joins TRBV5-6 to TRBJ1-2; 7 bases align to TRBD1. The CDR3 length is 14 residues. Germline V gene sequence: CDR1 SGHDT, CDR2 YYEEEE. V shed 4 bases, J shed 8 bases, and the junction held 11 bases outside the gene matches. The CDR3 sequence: CASSGLGGRGGYTF. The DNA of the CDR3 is TGTGCCAGCAGCGGCCTAGGGGGCCGAGGAGGCTACACCTTC.

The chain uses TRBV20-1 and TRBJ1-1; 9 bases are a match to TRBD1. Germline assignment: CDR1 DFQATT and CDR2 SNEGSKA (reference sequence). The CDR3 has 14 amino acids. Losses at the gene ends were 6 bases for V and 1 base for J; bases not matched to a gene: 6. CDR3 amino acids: CSATQGAPNTEAFF. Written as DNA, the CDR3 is TGCAGTGCCACACAGGGGGCGCCGAACACTGAAGCTTTCTTT.

CDR3 DNA: TGTGCCAGCAGTGATACTGGGGCCAACGTCCTGACTTTC. Amino acid sequence: CASSDTGANVLTF. The chain links TRBV6-1 to TRBJ2-6, with D uncertain. From germline, CDR1 is MNHNS and CDR2 SASEGT. The V end lost 3 bases, the J end lost 2 bases, and 2 bases lay between the germline ends. The CDR3 is 13 residues long.

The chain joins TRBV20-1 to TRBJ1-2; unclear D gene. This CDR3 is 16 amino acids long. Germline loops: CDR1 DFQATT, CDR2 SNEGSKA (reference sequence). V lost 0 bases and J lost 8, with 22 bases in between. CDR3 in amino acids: CSARDPRTGGGSGYTF. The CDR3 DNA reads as TGCAGTGCTAGAGATCCACGGACGGGCGGTGGTAGCGGCTACACCTTC.

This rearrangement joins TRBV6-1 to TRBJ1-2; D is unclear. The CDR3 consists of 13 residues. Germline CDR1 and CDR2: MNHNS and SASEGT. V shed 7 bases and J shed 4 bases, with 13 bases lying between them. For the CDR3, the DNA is TGTGCCAGCACCGCAGACTCAAGCTATGGCTACACCTTC. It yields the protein CASTADSSYGYTF.

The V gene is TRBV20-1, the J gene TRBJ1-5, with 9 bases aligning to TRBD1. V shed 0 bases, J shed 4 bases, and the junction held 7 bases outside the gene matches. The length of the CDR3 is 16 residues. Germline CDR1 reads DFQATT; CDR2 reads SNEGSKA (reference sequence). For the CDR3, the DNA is TGCAGTGCTAGAGATCGGAGGACAGGGGCAAATCAGCCCCAGCATTTT. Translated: CSARDRRTGANQPQHF.

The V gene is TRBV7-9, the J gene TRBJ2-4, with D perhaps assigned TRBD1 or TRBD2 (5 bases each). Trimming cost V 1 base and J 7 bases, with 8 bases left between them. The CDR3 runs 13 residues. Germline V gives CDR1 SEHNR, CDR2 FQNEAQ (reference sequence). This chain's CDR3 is CASSLGGSNIQYF. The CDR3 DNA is TGTGCCAGCAGCTTAGGGGGGAGTAACATTCAGTACTTC.

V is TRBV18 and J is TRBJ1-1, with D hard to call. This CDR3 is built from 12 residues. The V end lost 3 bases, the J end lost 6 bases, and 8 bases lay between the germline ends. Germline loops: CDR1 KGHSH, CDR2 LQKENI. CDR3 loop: CASSPDLPEAFF. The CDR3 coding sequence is TGTGCCAGCTCACCGGACCTCCCTGAAGCTTTCTTT. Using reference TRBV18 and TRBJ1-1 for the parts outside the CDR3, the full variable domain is NAGVMQNPRHLVRRRGQEARLRCSPMKGHSHVYWYRQLPEEGLKFMVYLQKENIIDESGMPKERFSAEFPKEGPSILRIQQVVRGDSAAYFCASSPDLPEAFFGQGTRLTVV.

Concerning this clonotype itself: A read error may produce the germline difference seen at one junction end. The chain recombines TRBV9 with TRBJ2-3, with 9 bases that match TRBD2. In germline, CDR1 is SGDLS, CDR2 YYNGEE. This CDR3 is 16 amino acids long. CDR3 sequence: CASSETSGPPTDTRYF. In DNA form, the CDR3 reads TGTGCCAGCAGCGAGACTAGCGGTCCTCCCACAGATACGCGGTATTTT.

CDR3 protein: CASGSGLVGQPQHF. CDR3 DNA: TGTGCTAGTGGGTCGGGGTTAGTGGGACAGCCCCAGCATTTT. This chain links TRBV12-5 with TRBJ1-5; D remains unclear. Germline CDR1 is LGHNT and CDR2 is FRNRAP. Trimming stripped 6 bases from V and 7 bases from J, with 16 bases between. The CDR3 is 14 residues long.

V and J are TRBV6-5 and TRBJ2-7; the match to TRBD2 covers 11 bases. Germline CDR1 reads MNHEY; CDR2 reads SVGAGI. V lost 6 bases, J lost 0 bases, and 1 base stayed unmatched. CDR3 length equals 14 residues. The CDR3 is CASRLAGGSYEQYF. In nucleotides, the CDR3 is TGTGCCAGCAGGCTAGCGGGGGGCTCCTACGAGCAGTACTTC.

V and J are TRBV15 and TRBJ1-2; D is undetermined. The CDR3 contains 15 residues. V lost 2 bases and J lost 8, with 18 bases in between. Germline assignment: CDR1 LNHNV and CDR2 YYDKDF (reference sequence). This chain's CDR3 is CATSRRLGEARGYTF. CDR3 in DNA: TGTGCCACCAGCAGAAGACTTGGTGAAGCGCGGGGCTACACCTTC.

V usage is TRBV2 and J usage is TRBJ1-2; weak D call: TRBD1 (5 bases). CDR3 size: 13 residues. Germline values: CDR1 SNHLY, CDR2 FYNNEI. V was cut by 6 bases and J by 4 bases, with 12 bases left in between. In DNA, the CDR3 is TGTGCCAGCAGGGGAGACAGTTCCTATGGCTACACCTTC. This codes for CASRGDSSYGYTF.

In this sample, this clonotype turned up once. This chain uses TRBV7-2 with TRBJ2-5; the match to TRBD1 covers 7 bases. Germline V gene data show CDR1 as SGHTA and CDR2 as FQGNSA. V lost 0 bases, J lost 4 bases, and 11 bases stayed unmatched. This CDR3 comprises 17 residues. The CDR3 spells CASSLALRDSHLETQYF. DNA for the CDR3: TGTGCCAGCAGCTTAGCTCTACGGGACAGCCACTTAGAGACCCAGTACTTC.

CDR3 in amino acids: CASRSPLAPSYNEQFF. CDR3 bases: TGTGCCAGCAGGTCCCCCCTAGCGCCATCCTACAATGAGCAGTTCTTC. This sequence joins TRBV28 and TRBJ2-1, with D perhaps TRBD2 (6 bases). V gave up 6 bases and J gave up 1 base, with 16 bases separating them. This CDR3 contains 16 residues. From germline, CDR1 is MDHEN and CDR2 SYDVKM.

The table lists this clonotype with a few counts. CDR3 bases: TGTGCCAGCAGTGTCGACCGTAATCAGCCCCAGCATTTT. It encodes CASSVDRNQPQHF. The chain couples TRBV2 to TRBJ1-5; D unresolved. Looked up from germline, CDR1 is SNHLY and CDR2 is FYNNEI. CDR3 size: 13 residues. Trimming took 4 bases from V and 4 from J, leaving 8 bases between them.

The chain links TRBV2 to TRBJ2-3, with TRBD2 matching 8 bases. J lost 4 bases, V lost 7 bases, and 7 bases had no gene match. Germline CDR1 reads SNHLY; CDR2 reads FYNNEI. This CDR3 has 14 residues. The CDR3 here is CASTGTRVADTQYF. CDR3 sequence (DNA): TGTGCCAGCACAGGGACTAGGGTCGCAGATACGCAGTATTTT.